One and the same sample provided the 22 T cell receptor beta chains below, sequenced in a study of PD-L1 blockade in urothelial cancer. Documented time point: peripheral blood 6 weeks after treatment start. Generated by immunoSEQ multiplex PCR, the TCRdb table keeps only in-frame clones and is missing some. The sample gives some 110,000 clones, 80% to 95% of which show up once; under 5% is in the top ten. The material was PBMCs, obtained around atezolizumab (anti-PD-L1) treatment. Every receptor here comes from a man in his sixties with urothelial cancer.

The rearrangement links TRBV29-1 to TRBJ2-3; 15 positions agree with TRBD2. This CDR3 spans 18 amino acids. Trimming removed 4 bases from V and 0 bases from J; junction bases left unmatched: 8. Germline CDR1 is SQVTM and CDR2 is ANQGSEA. CDR3 DNA sequence: TGCAGCGTTGGAGGGACTAGCGGGGGGCTTTATAGCACAGATACGCAGTATTTT. It encodes CSVGGTSGGLYSTDTQYF.

This chain links TRBV19 with TRBJ2-7, with 12 nucleotides matching TRBD2. CDR1 and CDR2 (germline): LNHDA, SQIVND (reference sequence). The CDR3 totals 15 residues. J was trimmed by 4 bases and V by 6 bases; bases with no gene match: 7. CDR3 DNA sequence: TGTGCCAGTAGGACTAGCGGGGGCGCCGGGTACGAGCAGTACTTC. Its protein product is CASRTSGGAGYEQYF. Full variable domain (rest looked up from reference TRBV19 and TRBJ2-7): DGGITQSPKYLFRKEGQNVTLSCEQNLNHDAMYWYRQDPGQGLRLIYYSQIVNDFQKGDIAEGYSVSREKKESFPLTVTSAQKNPTAFYLCASRTSGGAGYEQYFGPGTRLTVT.

V gene TRBV5-3 combines with J gene TRBJ2-3, with 10 bases that match TRBD2. TRBV5-3 is assigned to the ORF class and has an uncertain function. Losses at the gene ends were 2 bases for V and 1 base for J; bases not matched to a gene: 1. CDR3 length: 15 amino acids. The CDR3 protein is CARSFGLAGTDTQYF. CDR3 in DNA: TGTGCCAGAAGCTTTGGACTAGCGGGCACAGATACGCAGTATTTT.

A remark on this clone: The junction departs from germline at one end; a sequencing error may be responsible. The chain uses TRBV19 and TRBJ2-3, with 10 bases that match TRBD2. The CDR3 extends over 14 amino acids. Germline lookup yields CDR1 LNHDA and CDR2 SQIVND (reference sequence). CDR3 nucleotides: TGTGCCAGTAGCATAGCGGGGGGCACATATACGCAGTATTTT. Encoded protein: CASSIAGGTYTQYF.

The V gene is TRBV6-1, the J gene TRBJ2-7, with 9 bases lining up with TRBD2. V was pared by 4 bases and J by 3 bases, with 10 bases of the junction left unmatched. Per germline, CDR1 MNHNS and CDR2 SASEGT. This CDR3 comprises 16 residues. The CDR3 bases are TGTGCCAGCAGTGCCCCAGGGTCTAGCGGGATCTACGAGCAGTACTTC. Protein sequence: CASSAPGSSGIYEQYF.

This CDR3 reads CASSLVNRGNTEAFF. CDR3 nucleotides: TGTGCCAGCAGCTTGGTTAATAGGGGGAACACTGAAGCTTTCTTT. The chain combines TRBV5-4 with TRBJ1-1; a weak D match, TRBD1 (5 bases). This CDR3 contains 15 residues. Trimming left V 0 bases short and J 1 base short, with 10 bases between. Germline values: CDR1 SGHNT, CDR2 YYREEE (reference sequence).

J is TRBJ2-1 and V is TRBV9, with 9 bases aligning to TRBD1. The CDR3 has 13 residues. Germline V lookup: CDR1 SGDLS, CDR2 YYNGEE. Losses at the gene ends were 4 bases for V and 10 bases for J; bases not matched to a gene: 6. The CDR3 DNA reads TGTGCCAGCAGCACCCGACAGGGGGGCGAGCAGTTCTTC. Protein sequence: CASSTRQGGEQFF.

The chain combines TRBV7-3 with TRBJ2-7; 9 bases match TRBD1. CDR1 and CDR2 from the germline V gene are SGHTA and FQGTGA. The CDR3 extends over 14 amino acids. V trimming: 5 bases; J trimming: 6 bases; junction bases outside the gene matches: 8. CDR3 sequence (DNA): TGTGCCAGCAGCCCGGGACAGGGTATGGGCGAGCAGTACTTC. Amino acid sequence: CASSPGQGMGEQYF.

The chain combines TRBV18 with TRBJ1-2; 7 bases map to TRBD1. The CDR3 covers 14 residues. CDR1 and CDR2 from the germline V gene are KGHSH and LQKENI. V shed 1 base, J shed 3 bases, and the junction held 2 bases outside the gene matches. The CDR3 nucleotides are TGTGCCAGCTCACCACTCGGGACAGACTATGGCTACACCTTC. Its protein product is CASSPLGTDYGYTF.

V gene TRBV9 combines with J gene TRBJ1-1, with a possible D match to TRBD1 (5 bases). The CDR3 length is 13 residues. V was cut by 4 bases and J by 2 bases, with 9 bases left in between. The germline CDR1 and CDR2 sequences are SGDLS and YYNGEE. The CDR3 DNA follows: TGTGCCAGCAGCAGGGGCACAAACACTGAAGCTTTCTTT. It is translated as CASSRGTNTEAFF.

The chain recombines TRBV19 with TRBJ1-3; D may be TRBD1 (5 bases). With 3 bases removed from V and 2 bases from J, the gap between germline ends came to 14 bases. CDR3 length: 16 residues. Germline V gene lookup returns CDR1 LNHDA and CDR2 SQIVND (reference sequence). CDR3 region: CASSMQGIGPGNTIYF. The CDR3 DNA follows: TGTGCCAGTAGTATGCAGGGTATTGGGCCTGGAAACACCATATATTTT.

The table lists this clone with a count of one. This chain links TRBV30 with TRBJ2-5, with 10 nucleotides matching TRBD2. CDR3 length: 17 amino acids. Germline V lookup: CDR1 GTSNPN, CDR2 SVGIG (reference sequence). This CDR3 reads CASEHLAGEGGQETQYF. CDR3 coding DNA: TGTGCTTCAGAACACCTAGCGGGAGAAGGCGGTCAAGAGACCCAGTACTTC.

The V gene is TRBV5-1, the J gene TRBJ1-1; 9 bases agree with TRBD1. The germline gives CDR1 SGHRS, CDR2 YFSETQ. The CDR3 sequence is 14 residues long. Trimming removed 7 bases from V and 4 bases from J; junction bases left unmatched: 8. DNA of the CDR3: TGCGCCAGCGCAAACCAGGACAGGGGCACTGAAGCTTTCTTT. Its protein product is CASANQDRGTEAFF.

In this sample, this clone turned up a few times. The chain recombines TRBV4-2 with TRBJ2-3; 7 bases are a match to TRBD1. The CDR3 is 14 residues long. V was pared by 6 bases and J by 2 bases, with 5 bases of the junction left unmatched. CDR1 and CDR2 from the germline V gene are LGHNA and YNFKEQ. The CDR3 bases are TGTGCCAGCAGGACAGGGACCGACACAGATACGCAGTATTTT. Translation gives CASRTGTDTDTQYF.

This chain joins TRBV25-1 and TRBJ1-4, with 8 bases that match TRBD1. The CDR3 runs 12 residues. CDR1 and CDR2 (germline): MGHDK, SYGVNS. Unmatched junction bases numbered 3, after V lost 8 bases and J lost 7 bases. The CDR3 region is CASSQGGEKLFF. CDR3 in DNA: TGTGCCAGCTCACAGGGGGGTGAAAAACTGTTTTTT. The full variable domain, in which reference TRBV25-1 and TRBJ1-4 provide the parts outside the CDR3, is EADIYQTPRYLVIGTGKKITLECSQTMGHDKMYWYQQDPGMELHLIHYSYGVNSTEKGDLSSESTVSRIRTEHFPLTLESARPSHTSQYLCASSQGGEKLFFGSGTQLSVL.

This clone was seen once. The CDR3 is CASSEGQGSDTQYF. CDR3 nucleotide sequence: TGCGCCAGCAGTGAAGGACAGGGGTCAGATACGCAGTATTTT. The chain recombines TRBV10-1 with TRBJ2-3; 9 bases are shared with TRBD1. The CDR3 is 14 residues long. Germline lookup yields CDR1 WNHNN and CDR2 SYGVQD (reference sequence). Trimming cost V 3 bases and J 4 bases; bases outside gene matches: 2.

DNA of the CDR3: TGTGCCAGCAGTTTATCTAGGGGGCCTAATGAAAAACTGTTTTTT. Translating it yields CASSLSRGPNEKLFF. The rearrangement uses TRBV27 and TRBJ1-4, with 7 bases identical to TRBD1. V lost 0 bases, J lost 3 bases, and 1 base stayed unmatched. This CDR3 is built from 15 residues. Germline V gene lookup returns CDR1 MNHEY and CDR2 SMNVEV (reference sequence).

V usage is TRBV4-1 and J usage is TRBJ2-6; 8 positions match TRBD1. V was pared by 1 base and J by 0 bases, with 5 bases of the junction left unmatched. Germline V gene lookup returns CDR1 MGHRA and CDR2 YSYEKL. The CDR3 has 18 residues. This CDR3 reads CASSQVRTGGSGANVLTF. As DNA, the CDR3 is TGCGCCAGCAGCCAAGTTCGTACAGGGGGCTCTGGGGCCAACGTCCTGACTTTC.

The chain combines TRBV9 with TRBJ2-3, with 15 nucleotides matching TRBD2. V lost 4 bases to trimming and J lost 8 bases; unmatched junction nucleotides: 8. Germline V lookup: CDR1 SGDLS, CDR2 YYNGEE. This CDR3 has 16 amino acids. CDR3 nucleotide sequence: TGTGCCAGCAGCTCCGGACTAGCGGGGGGGCGAGCTACGCAGTATTTT. Protein product: CASSSGLAGGRATQYF.

This clone was counted between two and nine times. The V call is TRBV7-2, the J call TRBJ1-2; TRBD1 aligns across 7 bases. CDR3 length: 14 amino acids. Unmatched junction bases numbered 9, after V lost 7 bases and J lost 4 bases. Germline CDR1 SGHTA, CDR2 FQGNSA. The CDR3 protein is CASNLIRDSYGYTF. CDR3 DNA: TGTGCCAGCAACCTAATCCGGGACAGCTATGGCTACACCTTC.

The rearrangement uses TRBV7-9 and TRBJ2-7, with 9 bases identical to TRBD2. CDR1 and CDR2 from the germline V gene are SEHNR and FQNEAQ (reference sequence). The length of the CDR3 is 14 residues. With V trimmed by 5 bases and J by 7 bases, 9 bases remained unmatched. For the CDR3, the DNA is TGTGCCAGCAGCCGGGGGGATAGCGGGAGAGAGCAGTACTTC. This sequence encodes CASSRGDSGREQYF.

The rearrangement links TRBV4-3 to TRBJ1-4, with a weak D call TRBD1 (5 bases). The germline CDR1 and CDR2 sequences are LGHNA and YSLEER. The germline V and J ends were trimmed by 1 base and 3 bases, with 12 bases remaining between them. The CDR3 runs to 16 residues. As DNA, the CDR3 is TGCGCCAGCAGCCAAGGGGGCGGGGGGGCTAATGAAAAACTGTTTTTT. This gives the protein CASSQGGGGANEKLFF.